The rows below give T cell receptor beta chains drawn from one sample of a study of identical twins. TCRdb reprocessed the 5' RACE reads with MiXCR, giving one entry per CDR3 protein. The table records approximately 590,000 distinct CDR3 sequences, around 9.6% of them present only once. The same data also contributed to another study, on yellow fever vaccine responses in identical twins.

Sequencing was carried out using PBMCs. All receptors derive from a woman aged 18-30 years in good health. CDR3s include the opening cysteine and the closing phenylalanine or tryptophan. Each record gives: CDR3 DNA, CDR3 protein, J gene, D gene, clone size, V gene. A D gene is named only where the DNA matches it firmly. Rows give clone size only sometimes, using once, few, many, or a class for an expanded clone.

DNA: TGTGCCAGCAGTGTCGGGGGGGGGAATGAGCAGTTCTTC
CDR3: CASSVGGGNEQFF
J: TRBJ2-1
D: TRBD2
size: many
V: TRBV2

DNA: TGTGCCAGCAGCAACCCCCGTGTGAGCGCCGGGGAGCTGTTTTTT
CDR3: CASSNPRVSAGELFF
J: TRBJ2-2
D: NA
size: many
V: TRBV7-9

DNA: TGTGCCAGCAGCCACCTGGGGGATCGCACTGAAGCTTTCTTT
CDR3: CASSHLGDRTEAFF
J: TRBJ1-1
D: NA
size: NA
V: TRBV7-9

DNA: TGTGCCAGCAGGGGAACTAGCCCCGCAGATACGCAGTATTTT
CDR3: CASRGTSPADTQYF
J: TRBJ2-3
D: NA
size: NA
V: TRBV6-1

DNA: TGTGCCAGCACCCCAGAACAGGCGAGGTCGGAGACCCAGTACTTC
CDR3: CASTPEQARSETQYF
J: TRBJ2-5
D: NA
size: few
V: TRBV18

DNA: TGTGCCATCAGTGAGCCGGGAGATACGCAGTATTTT
CDR3: CAISEPGDTQYF
J: TRBJ2-3
D: NA
size: many
V: TRBV10-3

DNA: TGTGCCAGCAGTTACGCCAACATGAACACTGAAGCTTTCTTT
CDR3: CASSYANMNTEAFF
J: TRBJ1-1
D: NA
size: many
V: TRBV6-2/TRBV6-3

DNA: TGTGCCAGCAGTCCCCCTCCCGGGACAGGGCCGTGGGATACGCAGTATTTT
CDR3: CASSPPPGTGPWDTQYF
J: TRBJ2-3
D: TRBD1
size: NA
V: TRBV6-2/TRBV6-3

DNA: TGTGCCAGCAGGACCGGGACGCTGGATTCACCCCTCCACTTT
CDR3: CASRTGTLDSPLHF
J: TRBJ1-6
D: NA
size: many
V: TRBV6-1

DNA: TGTGCCAGCATTGGGGGCACGAGCTCCTACGAGCAGTACTTC
CDR3: CASIGGTSSYEQYF
J: TRBJ2-7
D: NA
size: many
V: TRBV2